The source of this T cell receptor (beta chain) is a study of beta chain features in type 1 diabetes. Whole-study results and caveats: Type 1 diabetes patients had TCRB CDR3s that were shorter (moderately but significantly so) in all four CD4+ subsets.

This clone came up a few times. Its antigen is unknown. Expressed TCRB transcripts got sequenced, as all isolated RNA was reverse transcribed. TCRdb keeps only in-frame clones here, not all; method: immunoSEQ multiplex PCR. This sample has hundreds of thousands of clones, with 9.3% found just once. Losses at the gene ends were 2 bases for V and 0 bases for J; bases not matched to a gene: 8. Germline CDR1 reads SQVTM; CDR2 reads ANQGSEA. CDR3 length: 16 residues. The specimen was central memory CD4+ T cells from blood. The genes are TRBV29-1 and TRBJ1-2; 8 bases line up with TRBD1. This sequence was found in a man in his thirties or forties with type 1 diabetes. Here the CDR3 reads CSVERFQGAANYGYTF. CDR3 nucleotide sequence: TGCAGCGTTGAACGATTTCAGGGGGCCGCTAACTATGGCTACACCTTC.